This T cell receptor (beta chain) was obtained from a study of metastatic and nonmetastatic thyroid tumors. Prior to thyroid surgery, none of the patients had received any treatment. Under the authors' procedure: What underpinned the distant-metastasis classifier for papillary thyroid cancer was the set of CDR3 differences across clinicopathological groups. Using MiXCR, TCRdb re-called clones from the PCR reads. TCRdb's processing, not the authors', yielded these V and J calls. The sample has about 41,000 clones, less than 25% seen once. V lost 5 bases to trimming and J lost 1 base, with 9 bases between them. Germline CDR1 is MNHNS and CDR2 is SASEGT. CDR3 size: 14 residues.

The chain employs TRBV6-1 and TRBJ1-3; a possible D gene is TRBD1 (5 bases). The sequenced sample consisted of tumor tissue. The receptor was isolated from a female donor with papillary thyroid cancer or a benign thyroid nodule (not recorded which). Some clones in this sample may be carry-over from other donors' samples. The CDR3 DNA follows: TGTGCCAGCAGTCTGGACACTTCTGGAAACACCATATATTTT. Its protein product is CASSLDTSGNTIYF.